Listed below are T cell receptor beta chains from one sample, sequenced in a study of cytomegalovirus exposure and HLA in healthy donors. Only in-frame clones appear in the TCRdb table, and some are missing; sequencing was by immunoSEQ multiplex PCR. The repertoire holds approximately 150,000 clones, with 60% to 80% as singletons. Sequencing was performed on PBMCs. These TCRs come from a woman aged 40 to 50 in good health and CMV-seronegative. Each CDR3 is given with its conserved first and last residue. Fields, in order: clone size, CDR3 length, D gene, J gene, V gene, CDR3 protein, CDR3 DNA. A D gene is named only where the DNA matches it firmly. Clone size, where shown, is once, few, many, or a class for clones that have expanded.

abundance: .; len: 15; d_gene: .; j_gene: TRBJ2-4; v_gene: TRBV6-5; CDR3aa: CASSFQGTPGNIQYF; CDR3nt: TGTGCCAGCAGTTTCCAGGGGACGCCCGGAAACATTCAGTACTTC
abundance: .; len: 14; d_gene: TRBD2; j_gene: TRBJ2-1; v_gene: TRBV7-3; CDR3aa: CASSQGLAGNEQFF; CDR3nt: TGTGCCAGCAGCCAGGGACTAGCGGGAAATGAGCAGTTCTTC
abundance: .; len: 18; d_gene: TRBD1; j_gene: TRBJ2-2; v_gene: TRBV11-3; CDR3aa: CASSLVPQGDPNTGELFF; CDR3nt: TGTGCCAGCAGCTTAGTCCCACAGGGGGACCCAAACACCGGGGAGCTGTTTTTT
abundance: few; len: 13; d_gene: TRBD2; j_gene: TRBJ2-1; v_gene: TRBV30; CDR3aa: CACTSGGEGEQFF; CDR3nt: TGTGCCTGTACAAGCGGGGGGGAGGGGGAGCAGTTCTTC
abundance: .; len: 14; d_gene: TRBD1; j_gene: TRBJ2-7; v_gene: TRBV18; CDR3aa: CASSPGQGIYEQYF; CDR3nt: TGTGCCAGCTCACCAGGACAGGGAATCTACGAGCAGTACTTC
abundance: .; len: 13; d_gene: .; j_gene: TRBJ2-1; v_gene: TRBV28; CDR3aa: CASRWTAGPLKFF; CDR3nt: TGTGCCAGCAGATGGACCGCGGGACCTTTAAAGTTCTTC
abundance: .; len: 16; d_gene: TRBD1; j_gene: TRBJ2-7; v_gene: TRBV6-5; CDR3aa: CASSSRDRADRYEQYF; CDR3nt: TGTGCCAGCAGTTCCCGGGACAGGGCTGACCGGTACGAGCAGTACTTC
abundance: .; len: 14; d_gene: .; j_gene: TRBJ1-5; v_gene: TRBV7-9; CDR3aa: CSSSLGGRGQPQHF; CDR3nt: TGTTCCAGCAGCTTAGGAGGGAGGGGGCAGCCCCAGCATTTT
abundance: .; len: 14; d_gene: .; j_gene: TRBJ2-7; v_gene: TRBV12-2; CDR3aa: CASRFFQISYEQYF; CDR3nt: TGTGCAAGTCGCTTTTTCCAGATCTCCTACGAGCAGTACTTC
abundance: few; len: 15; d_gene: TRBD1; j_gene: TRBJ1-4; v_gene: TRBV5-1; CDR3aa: CASSKGDRGKEKLFF; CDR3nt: TGCGCCAGCAGCAAGGGGGACAGGGGAAAGGAAAAACTGTTTTTT
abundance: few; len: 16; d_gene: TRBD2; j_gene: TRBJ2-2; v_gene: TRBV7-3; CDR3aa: CASSPLAGGSTGELFF; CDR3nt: TGTGCCAGCAGCCCCTTAGCGGGGGGAAGTACCGGGGAGCTGTTTTTT
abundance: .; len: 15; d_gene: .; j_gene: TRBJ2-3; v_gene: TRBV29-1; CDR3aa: CSATQWAQNPDTQYF; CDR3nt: TGCAGCGCCACCCAGTGGGCACAAAATCCAGATACGCAGTATTTT